The following is a T cell receptor beta chain sequence with its context. The antigen remains undetermined. The data stem from a study of cytomegalovirus exposure and HLA in healthy donors. CDR3 length equals 13 residues. CDR1 and CDR2 from the germline V gene are MNHNY and SVGAGI (reference sequence). The V and J ends lost 10 bases and 7 bases respectively, with 17 bases between them. The PCR employed 60 Vbeta primers together with 13 Jbeta primers. Some clones are missing from TCRdb's copy, which holds only in-frame ones; the method was immunoSEQ multiplex PCR. The sample lists over 150,000 clones, about 70% occurring once. Overall study findings and caveats: Donors were assumed by presence/absence analyses to have roughly uniform sequencing depth. As a later analysis showed, a missense DCLRE1C variant was linked to trimming of TCR beta V- and J-genes.

V gene TRBV6-6 combines with J gene TRBJ2-1, with a weak D call TRBD2 (5 bases). Sequencing input: PBMCs. This sequence was found in a middle-aged woman in good health and CMV-seropositive. Here the CDR3 reads CAILVTSGNEQFF. The CDR3 DNA reads TGTGCCATTCTGGTGACCTCGGGAAATGAGCAGTTCTTC.